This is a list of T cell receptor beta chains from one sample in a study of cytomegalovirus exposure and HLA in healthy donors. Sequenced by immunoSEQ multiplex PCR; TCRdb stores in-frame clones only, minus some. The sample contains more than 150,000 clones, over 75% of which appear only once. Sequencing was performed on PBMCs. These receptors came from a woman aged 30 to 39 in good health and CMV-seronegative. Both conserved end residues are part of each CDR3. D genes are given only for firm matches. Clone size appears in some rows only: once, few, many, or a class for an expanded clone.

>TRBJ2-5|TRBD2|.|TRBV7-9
TGTGCCAGCAGCTTAAGAGTAGCGGGGGAAGAGACCCAGTACTTC
CASSLRVAGEETQYF
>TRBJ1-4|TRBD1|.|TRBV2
TGTGCCAGCAGCGAGACAGGGGGTGGTGAAAAACTGTTTTTT
CASSETGGGEKLFF
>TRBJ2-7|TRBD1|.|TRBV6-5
TGTGCCAGCAGTTACCTACAGGGGATCTCCTACGAGCAGTACTTC
CASSYLQGISYEQYF
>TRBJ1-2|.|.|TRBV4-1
TGCGCCAGCAGATCTACAGGGAACTATGGCTACACCTTC
CASRSTGNYGYTF
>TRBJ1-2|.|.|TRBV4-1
TGCGCCAGCAGCCACCCAGTGCGGGATAACTATGGCTACACCTTC
CASSHPVRDNYGYTF
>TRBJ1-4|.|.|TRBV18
TGTGCCAGCTCAAGCGCGATGCTACTAACAGGGACAACTAATGAAAAACTGTTTTTT
CASSSAMLLTGTTNEKLFF
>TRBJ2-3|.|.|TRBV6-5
TGTGCCAGCAGTTACCCAGGGACAGATACGCAGTATTTT
CASSYPGTDTQYF
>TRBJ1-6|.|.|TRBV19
TGTGCCAGTAGACAGGGCAATAATTCACCCCTCCACTTT
CASRQGNNSPLHF
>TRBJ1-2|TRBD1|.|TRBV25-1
TGTGCCAGCAGCCAGGTCGGGACAGGGGGCTATGGCTACACCTTC
CASSQVGTGGYGYTF
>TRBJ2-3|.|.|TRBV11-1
TGTGCCAGCAGCCCCGGGGAGGCCACAGATACGCAGTATTTT
CASSPGEATDTQYF
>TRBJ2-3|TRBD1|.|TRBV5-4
TGTGCCAGCAGCCTAGGACAGGGGGCGAGTGATACGCAGTATTTT
CASSLGQGASDTQYF
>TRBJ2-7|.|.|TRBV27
TGTGCCAGCAGTTTAGGTCAGGTGATAACTAGAAGCGAGCAGTACTTC
CASSLGQVITRSEQYF
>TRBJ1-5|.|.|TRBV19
TGTGCCAGTAGTATCGTCAGGGGCAATCAGCCCCAGCATTTT
CASSIVRGNQPQHF
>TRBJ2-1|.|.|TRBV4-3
TGCGCCAGCAGCCAAGATCCGAGCTTGGCCTACAATGAGCAGTTCTTC
CASSQDPSLAYNEQFF
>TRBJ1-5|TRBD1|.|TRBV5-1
TGCGCCAGCAGCTTGGCCGCAGGGGGGAGCGGTCAGCCCCAGCATTTT
CASSLAAGGSGQPQHF
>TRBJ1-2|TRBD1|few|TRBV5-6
TGTGCCAGCAGCTTGCCGCAGGAGGCAGGGGGAGCTAACTATGGCTACACCTTC
CASSLPQEAGGANYGYTF
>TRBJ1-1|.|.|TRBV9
TGTGCCAGCAGCGTAGATTCTTCAGTTGAAGCTTTCTTT
CASSVDSSVEAFF
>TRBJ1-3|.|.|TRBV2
TGTGCCAGCAGTGATGCGCGGAGCCTCTCTGGAAACACCATATATTTT
CASSDARSLSGNTIYF
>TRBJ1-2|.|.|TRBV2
TGTGCCAGCAGGAGGGAGAACTATGGCTACACCTTC
CASRRENYGYTF
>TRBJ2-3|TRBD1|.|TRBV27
TGTGCCAGCAGTTCTACCGGGACAGGGACGTGGGGGGACACAGATACGCAGTATTTT
CASSSTGTGTWGDTDTQYF
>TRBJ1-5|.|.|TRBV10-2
TGCGCCAGCCGCGATGGACAGTTTTATCAGCCCCAGCATTTT
CASRDGQFYQPQHF
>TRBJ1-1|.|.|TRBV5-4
TGTGCCAGCAGCTTGGCGGGGATCTTGAACACTGAAGCTTTCTTT
CASSLAGILNTEAFF
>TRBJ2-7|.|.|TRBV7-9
TGTGCCAGCAGCGCGGGCGTCCACGAGCAGTACTTC
CASSAGVHEQYF
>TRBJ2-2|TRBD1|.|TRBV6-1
TGTGCCAGCAGTCTGACAGGGATGAACACCGGGGAGCTGTTTTTT
CASSLTGMNTGELFF
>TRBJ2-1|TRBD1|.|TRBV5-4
TGTGCCAGCAGCTTGGTGGCAGGGGGACGGGGTGAGCAGTTCTTC
CASSLVAGGRGEQFF
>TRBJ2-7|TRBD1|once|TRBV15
TGTGCCACCAGCGGCGGGACAGGGCGCTACGAGCAGTACTTC
CATSGGTGRYEQYF
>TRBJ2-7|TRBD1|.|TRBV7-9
TGTGCCAGCAGCTTCGGGACAGGATACGAGCAGTACTTC
CASSFGTGYEQYF
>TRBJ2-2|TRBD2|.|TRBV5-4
TGTGCCAGCAGCCCACCGGGACTAGCGGGGGGGCTCGGCGGGGAGCTGTTTTTT
CASSPPGLAGGLGGELFF
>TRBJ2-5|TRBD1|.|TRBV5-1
TGCGCCAGCAGCATTCGGACAGGTCAAGAGACCCAGTACTTC
CASSIRTGQETQYF
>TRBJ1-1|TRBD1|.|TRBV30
TGTGCCTGGGGGGACAGGGCTTGGGCTGAAGCTTTCTTT
CAWGDRAWAEAFF
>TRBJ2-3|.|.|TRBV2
TGTGCCAGCAGTGATCTTATTGGGGCAGGGTGGGATACGCAGTATTTT
CASSDLIGAGWDTQYF
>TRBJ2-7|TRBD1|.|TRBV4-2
TGTGCCAGCAGCCAAAGGACAGGGACGGGCTACGAGCAGTACTTC
CASSQRTGTGYEQYF
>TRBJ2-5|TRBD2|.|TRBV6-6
TGTGCCAGCAGTTATGGGACACGGACTAGCATGGGGACCCAGTACTTC
CASSYGTRTSMGTQYF
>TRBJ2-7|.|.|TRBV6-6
TGTGCCAGCAGTTACTCGTCCCGGACACCCTACGAGCAGTACTTC
CASSYSSRTPYEQYF
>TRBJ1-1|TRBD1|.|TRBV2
TGTGCCACCAGGACAGGCTCCACTGAAGCTTTCTTT
CATRTGSTEAFF
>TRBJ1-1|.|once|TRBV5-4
TGTGCCAGCAGCTTGGATTTCGGCGGAGCTGAAGCTTTCTTT
CASSLDFGGAEAFF
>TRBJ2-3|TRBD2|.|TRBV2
TGTGCCAGCAGTGACAGAAAACTAGCGGTAACCACAGATACGCAGTATTTT
CASSDRKLAVTTDTQYF
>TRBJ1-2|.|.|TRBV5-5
TGTGCCAGCAGCCGGACAGTAAACTATGGCTACACCTTC
CASSRTVNYGYTF
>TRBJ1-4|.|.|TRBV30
TGTGCCTGGAGTACGGGGAGGACTAATGAAAAACTGTTTTTT
CAWSTGRTNEKLFF
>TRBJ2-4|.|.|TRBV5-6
TGTGCCAGCAGCTTGGCCCTATACCAAACCAAAAACATTCAGTACTTC
CASSLALYQTKNIQYF
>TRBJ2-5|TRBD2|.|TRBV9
TGTGCCAGCAGCCGACTAGCCATTGTACAAGAGACCCAGTACTTC
CASSRLAIVQETQYF
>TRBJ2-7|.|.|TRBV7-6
TGTGCCAGCAGCTTAGTTGGGCAGCAAGCCTACGAGCAGTACTTC
CASSLVGQQAYEQYF
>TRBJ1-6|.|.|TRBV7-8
TGTGCCAGCAGCTTAGTCCCCCAGGGGAAGGGATATGATTCACCCCTCCACTTT
CASSLVPQGKGYDSPLHF
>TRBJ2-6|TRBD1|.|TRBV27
TGTGCCAGCAGTTTATTAGGGACAGGGGATTCTGGGGCCAACGTCCTGACTTTC
CASSLLGTGDSGANVLTF
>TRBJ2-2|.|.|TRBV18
TGTGCCAGCTCACCGACAGCTAACACCGGGGAGCTGTTTTTT
CASSPTANTGELFF
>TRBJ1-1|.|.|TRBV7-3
TGTGCCAGCAGCTTAATACAGGTGGATAATGCTGAAGCTTTCTTT
CASSLIQVDNAEAFF
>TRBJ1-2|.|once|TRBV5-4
TGTGCCAGCAGCGCAGCTTTGAGGGAGAACTATGGCTACACCTTC
CASSAALRENYGYTF
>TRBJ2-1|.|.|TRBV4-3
TGCGCCAGCAGCCAAGTGGGAGGAGCCTACAATGAGCAGTTCTTC
CASSQVGGAYNEQFF